These T cell receptor beta chains were read from a single sample in a study of cytotoxic CD8 clonotypes in ibrutinib-treated CLL. Produced via immunoSEQ multiplex PCR; TCRdb's table is partial and in-frame only. In the table there are tens of thousands of clones, under 75% of which are singletons. Sequenced here: PBMCs, sampled after 12 months of ibrutinib treatment. The receptors stem from a human donor with chronic lymphocytic leukemia. CDR3s include the opening cysteine and the closing phenylalanine or tryptophan. A D gene is named only where the DNA matches it firmly. The size of a clone is reported for some rows only, either as once, few or many, or as a class for expanded clones.

abundance	v_gene	d_gene	len	j_gene	CDR3nt	CDR3aa
NA	TRBV5-1	NA	14	TRBJ2-7	TGCGCCAGCAGCCAGGGCGACAGCTCCTACGAGCAGTACTTC	CASSQGDSSYEQYF
NA	TRBV5-4	TRBD1	15	TRBJ2-7	TGTGCCAGCACCTCCCAGGGGACAGGGACCTACGAGCAGTACTTC	CASTSQGTGTYEQYF
NA	TRBV28	NA	17	TRBJ1-3	TGTGCCAGCAGTTTCAACTTACTTCTGGGCTCTGGAAACACCATATATTTT	CASSFNLLLGSGNTIYF
NA	TRBV2	NA	14	TRBJ1-5	TGTGCCAGCAGGGGATCAGTGAATAGTCAGCCCCAGCATTTT	CASRGSVNSQPQHF
once	TRBV5-1	TRBD2	13	TRBJ2-7	TGCGCCAGCAGCTTAGGACTAGCGAGCGAGCAGTACTTC	CASSLGLASEQYF
NA	TRBV19	TRBD1	15	TRBJ1-2	TGTGCCAGTAGTATGGGACAGGCGACGCTGTATGGCTACACCTTC	CASSMGQATLYGYTF
few	TRBV5-1	NA	12	TRBJ1-4	TGCGCCAGCAGCTTGGCCGGTGAAAAACTGTTTTTT	CASSLAGEKLFF
NA	TRBV29-1	NA	14	TRBJ2-5	TGCAGCGCTCCCCCTGCCAGCAGACAAGAGACCCAGTACTTC	CSAPPASRQETQYF
few	TRBV27	TRBD2	14	TRBJ2-3	TGTGCCAGCAGTCTGGGACTAACCACAGATACGCAGTATTTT	CASSLGLTTDTQYF
NA	TRBV6-6	NA	14	TRBJ2-7	TGTGCCAGCAGTTCTCTGGGGGGCTCCTACGAGCAGTACTTC	CASSSLGGSYEQYF
NA	TRBV6-1	NA	15	TRBJ1-5	TGTGCCGCGTGCCTTGACCCTCTGGGCAATCAGCCCCAGCATTTT	CAACLDPLGNQPQHF
NA	TRBV5-6	TRBD1	15	TRBJ1-2	TGTGCCAGCAGCCACTGGGACAGGATAGGGTATGGCTACACCTTC	CASSHWDRIGYGYTF
NA	TRBV5-6	TRBD1	16	TRBJ1-1	TGTGCCAGCAGCTTTTTCCCGGGACAGGGATCTACTGAAGCTTTCTTT	CASSFFPGQGSTEAFF
NA	TRBV9	TRBD1	15	TRBJ2-2	TGTGCCAGCAGCACAGGGGACAGGGGAACCGGGGAGCTGTTTTTT	CASSTGDRGTGELFF
NA	TRBV19	TRBD2	15	TRBJ2-1	TGTGCCAGTAGTCAGACTAGCGGGGGGGCTGGTGAGCAGTTCTTC	CASSQTSGGAGEQFF
NA	TRBV28	NA	12	TRBJ1-1	TGTGCCAGTCATCAGGCAAACACTGAAGCTTTCTTT	CASHQANTEAFF
once	TRBV7-9	NA	13	TRBJ2-7	TGTGCCAGCAGCTTAGGGGCCCGGGGGGAGCAGTACTTC	CASSLGARGEQYF
NA	TRBV29-1	NA	15	TRBJ2-1	TGCAGCGTTGAAGTCCCGGGGGTTTCCCCCAATGAGCAGTTCTTC	CSVEVPGVSPNEQFF
NA	TRBV5-4	NA	14	TRBJ1-1	TGTGCCAGCAGCTTTGCTGTTGGGAACACTGAAGCTTTCTTT	CASSFAVGNTEAFF
NA	TRBV10-1	NA	14	TRBJ2-1	TGCGCCAGCAGTGAGCTAATAGCTTGGGATGAGCAGTTCTTC	CASSELIAWDEQFF
few	TRBV4-1	NA	15	TRBJ2-7	TGCGCCAGCAGCCAAGGGGTAGCGGCGCCCTACGAGCAGTACTTC	CASSQGVAAPYEQYF
few	TRBV7-3	TRBD1	14	TRBJ1-4	TGTGCCAGCAGCGAGACAGGGAGGGATGAAAAACTGTTTTTT	CASSETGRDEKLFF
few	TRBV7-9	TRBD2	16	TRBJ2-1	TGTGCCAGCAGCCTAACCGGGACTAGTCGCTACAATGAGCAGTTCTTC	CASSLTGTSRYNEQFF
NA	TRBV28	NA	14	TRBJ1-5	TGTGCCAGCAGGACAGTCCGGTCAAATCAGCCCCAGCATTTT	CASRTVRSNQPQHF
NA	TRBV18	NA	14	TRBJ2-3	TGTGCCAGCTCCTTGACTGGATACACAGATACGCAGTATTTT	CASSLTGYTDTQYF
NA	TRBV6-1	TRBD1	14	TRBJ1-4	TGTGCCAGCAGTGAAAACAGGGGGTTTGAAAAACTGTTTTTT	CASSENRGFEKLFF
NA	TRBV9	NA	11	TRBJ2-3	TGTGCCAGCACGGACGGGGACACGCAGTATTTT	CASTDGDTQYF
NA	TRBV6-6	NA	14	TRBJ1-1	TGTGCCAGCAGTTACTCGACGGTAGTTACTGAAGCTTTCTTT	CASSYSTVVTEAFF
NA	TRBV4-1	TRBD2	17	TRBJ2-5	TGCGCCAGCAGCCCTTACCGGATAGCGGGGGCGGGGGAGACCCAGTACTTC	CASSPYRIAGAGETQYF
few	TRBV27	NA	17	TRBJ2-7	TGTGCCAGCAGTTTATTTATGTCGGCTTCGAGCTCCTACGAGCAGTACTTC	CASSLFMSASSSYEQYF
NA	TRBV7-9	NA	13	TRBJ1-3	TGTGCCAGCAGCTTAGGGGTTCGAAACACCATATATTTT	CASSLGVRNTIYF
NA	TRBV6-1	TRBD1	14	TRBJ2-7	TGTGCCAGCAACCCCCGGACAGGGGTCTACGAGCAGTACTTC	CASNPRTGVYEQYF
NA	TRBV18	NA	18	TRBJ1-1	TGTGCCAGCTCACCTTACGCATTCGGGGGGGCCATGAACACTGAAGCTTTCTTT	CASSPYAFGGAMNTEAFF
few	TRBV2	TRBD1	16	TRBJ1-5	TGTGCCAGCAGGCCGGGACAGACGTTTAGCAATCAGCCCCAGCATTTT	CASRPGQTFSNQPQHF